This passage covers 22 T cell receptor beta chains from one sample sequenced in a study of blood T cell repertoires in COVID-19. Sequenced by immunoSEQ multiplex PCR; TCRdb stores in-frame clones only, minus some. The table records fewer than 100,000 clones, roughly 89% of them present only once. The sequencing input was peripheral blood. The receptors come from a human donor in a cohort sampled during active COVID-19.

The chain links TRBV5-1 to TRBJ2-5; 8 nucleotides agree with TRBD2. Germline assignment: CDR1 SGHRS and CDR2 YFSETQ. The CDR3 runs 15 residues. Trimming removed 4 bases from V and 2 bases from J; junction bases left unmatched: 7. The CDR3 sequence: CASSVQGLAQETQYF. Here the CDR3 DNA reads TGCGCCAGCAGCGTCCAAGGACTAGCTCAAGAGACCCAGTACTTC.

J is TRBJ1-2 and V is TRBV7-2; D is undetermined. Trimming stripped 7 bases from V and 6 bases from J, with 15 bases between. The germline V gene has CDR1 SGHTA and CDR2 FQGNSA. CDR3 length: 13 amino acids. CDR3 amino acids: CASNQTPNHGYTF. The CDR3 DNA is TGTGCCAGCAACCAGACACCCAACCATGGCTACACCTTC.

This CDR3 reads CASSKLGWTNEQYF. The CDR3 region has the DNA TGTGCCAGCAGCAAACTAGGGTGGACAAACGAGCAGTACTTC. The chain uses TRBV21-1 and TRBJ2-7; TRBD1, as called in the table, went unchecked against the DNA. TRBV21-1 is tagged as a pseudogene. This CDR3 is built from 14 residues.

The rearrangement joins TRBV9 to TRBJ2-2, with a tentative D call TRBD1 (5 bases). Trimming pared 0 bases from V and 6 bases from J, leaving 15 bases between. Looked up from germline, CDR1 is SGDLS and CDR2 is YYNGEE. The CDR3 has 16 residues. The CDR3 region has the DNA TGTGCCAGCAGCGTAGAACCCGGACACGGAGCCGGGGAGCTGTTTTTT. It translates to CASSVEPGHGAGELFF.

The chain carries TRBV5-1 and TRBJ2-5; 13 nucleotides match TRBD2. Germline loops: CDR1 SGHRS, CDR2 YFSETQ. V dropped 4 bases and J dropped 5; count of bases not matched to a gene: 8. The CDR3 has 16 residues. CDR3 loop: CASSKTSGGAGETQYF. CDR3 in DNA: TGCGCCAGCAGCAAAACTAGCGGGGGGGCCGGGGAGACCCAGTACTTC.

The J gene is TRBJ1-2, the V gene TRBV27, with 8 bases that match TRBD1. Germline V gene sequence: CDR1 MNHEY, CDR2 SMNVEV (reference sequence). Trimming took 2 bases from V and 0 from J; bases not matched to a gene: 8. The CDR3 loop spans 17 amino acids. DNA for the CDR3: TGTGCCAGCAGTTTACCTGAGACAGGGGAAGCTAACTATGGCTACACCTTC. This encodes CASSLPETGEANYGYTF.

V is TRBV12-5 and J is TRBJ1-1; D not certain. Germline CDR1 LGHNT, CDR2 FRNRAP. The CDR3 covers 15 residues. V lost 3 bases, J lost 3 bases, and 14 bases lay in between. Here the CDR3 DNA reads TGTGCTAGTGGTTTCGTGTTGGGCGGGCACACTGAAGCTTTCTTT. It codes for CASGFVLGGHTEAFF. The full variable domain, in which reference TRBV12-5 and TRBJ1-1 provide the parts outside the CDR3, is DARVTQTPRHKVTEMGQEVTMRCQPILGHNTVFWYRQTMMQGLELLAYFRNRAPLDDSGMPKDRFSAEMPDATLATLKIQPSEPRDSAVYFCASGFVLGGHTEAFFGQGTRLTVV.

The chain employs TRBV7-2 and TRBJ2-3, with TRBD1 matching over 9 bases. The V and J ends lost 5 bases and 4 bases, in that order; junction bases with no gene match: 13. This CDR3 has 17 residues. Germline V gene data show CDR1 as SGHTA and CDR2 as FQGNSA. CDR3 DNA sequence: TGTGCCAGCAGCCCATCCTCCGGGACAGGGCTGTCAGATACGCAGTATTTT. Encoded protein: CASSPSSGTGLSDTQYF.

The chain links TRBV9 to TRBJ2-7, with D unresolved. Germline loops: CDR1 SGDLS, CDR2 YYNGEE. Trimming cost V 2 bases and J 3 bases, with 12 bases left between them. The CDR3 runs to 14 residues. Here the CDR3 reads CASSVSHSNYEQYF. CDR3 sequence (DNA): TGTGCCAGCAGCGTTTCTCATAGCAACTACGAGCAGTACTTC.

This clone has just one count. V and J are TRBV18 and TRBJ2-5; possibly TRBD2 for D (6 bases). The germline gives CDR1 KGHSH, CDR2 LQKENI. The V end was cut by 3 bases, the J end by 3 bases, with 11 bases between. The CDR3 consists of 14 residues. The CDR3 DNA reads as TGTGCCAGCTCACCGACTAGTACCAAAGAGACCCAGTACTTC. Encoded protein: CASSPTSTKETQYF. Combining the CDR3 with reference TRBV18 and TRBJ2-5 gives the whole variable domain NAGVMQNPRHLVRRRGQEARLRCSPMKGHSHVYWYRQLPEEGLKFMVYLQKENIIDESGMPKERFSAEFPKEGPSILRIQQVVRGDSAAYFCASSPTSTKETQYFGPGTRLLVL.

The rearrangement links TRBV7-8 to TRBJ2-7; tentatively, D is TRBD2 (6 bases). This CDR3 spans 14 amino acids. Germline lookup yields CDR1 SGHVS and CDR2 FQNEAQ. The V gene lost 0 bases and the J gene lost 3 bases, with 9 bases spanning the gap. The chain's CDR3 is CASSLAGLRYEQYF. As DNA, the CDR3 is TGTGCCAGCAGCTTAGCGGGACTGCGCTACGAGCAGTACTTC.

The CDR3 nucleotides read TGTGCCAGCAGCGAGCCGCTAGCGGGGGGAAAGAACACCGGGGAGCTGTTTTTT. Its translation is CASSEPLAGGKNTGELFF. The chain links TRBV9 to TRBJ2-2; 11 bases map to TRBD2. Per germline, CDR1 SGDLS and CDR2 YYNGEE. J gave up 1 base and V 3 bases, and 8 bases lay outside the gene matches. This CDR3 region has 18 residues.

This clone was seen once. The chain joins TRBV6-6 to TRBJ1-5; weak D call: TRBD1 (6 bases). The CDR3 totals 14 residues. The V end lost 5 bases, the J end lost 7 bases, and 15 bases lay between the germline ends. CDR1 and CDR2 from the germline V gene are MNHNY and SVGAGI (reference sequence). The CDR3 DNA sequence: TGTGCCAGCAGTGAGCGGGGGGGCCGACAGCCCCAGCATTTT. It yields the protein CASSERGGRQPQHF.

J is TRBJ1-6 and V is TRBV9; D gene unclear. With 0 bases removed from V and 7 bases from J, the gap between germline ends came to 5 bases. Germline CDR1 SGDLS, CDR2 YYNGEE. This CDR3 comprises 13 residues. The CDR3 DNA reads as TGTGCCAGCAGCGTAGCTACGAATTCACCCCTCCACTTT. Translation: CASSVATNSPLHF.

This sequence joins TRBV19 and TRBJ1-1; possible D gene TRBD1, 5 bases. The CDR3 runs to 15 residues. V was shortened by 6 bases and J by 2 bases, with 16 bases between the two germline ends. Germline V gives CDR1 LNHDA, CDR2 SQIVND (reference sequence). CDR3 protein: CASRLTGSTNTEAFF. The CDR3, as DNA: TGTGCCAGTAGACTAACAGGATCCACCAACACTGAAGCTTTCTTT. Variable domain in full (rest from reference TRBV19 and TRBJ1-1): DGGITQSPKYLFRKEGQNVTLSCEQNLNHDAMYWYRQDPGQGLRLIYYSQIVNDFQKGDIAEGYSVSREKKESFPLTVTSAQKNPTAFYLCASRLTGSTNTEAFFGQGTRLTVV.

This clone was seen just once. This rearrangement joins TRBV18 to TRBJ1-2, with 9 bases fitting TRBD1. CDR3 length equals 14 residues. Germline loops: CDR1 KGHSH, CDR2 LQKENI. J lost 7 bases, V lost 2 bases, and 5 bases had no gene match. CDR3 loop: CASSPADRGGGYTF. In DNA form, the CDR3 reads TGTGCCAGCTCACCAGCGGACAGGGGAGGTGGCTACACCTTC.

CDR3 sequence reads: CAWSVQGISYEQYF. CDR3 sequence (DNA): TGTGCCTGGAGTGTGCAGGGGATCTCCTACGAGCAGTACTTC. V and J are TRBV30 and TRBJ2-7; D may be TRBD1 (6 bases). V lost 0 bases and J lost 0, with 9 bases in between. Germline values: CDR1 GTSNPN, CDR2 SVGIG (reference sequence). The CDR3 loop spans 14 amino acids.

V is TRBV3-1 (or the pseudogene TRBV3-2) and J is TRBJ1-5; D perhaps matches TRBD1 (6 bases). V lost 0 bases and J 4 bases, leaving 13 bases between the germline ends. CDR3 length: 16 residues. The germline CDR1 and CDR2 sequences are LGHDT and YNNKEL (reference sequence). The CDR3 sequence: CASSQDPTGPNQPQHF. In DNA form, the CDR3 reads TGTGCCAGCAGCCAAGATCCTACAGGGCCAAATCAGCCCCAGCATTTT.

The chain recombines TRBV28 with TRBJ2-7; TRBD2 might be the D (5 bases). Looked up from germline, CDR1 is MDHEN and CDR2 is SYDVKM. The CDR3 extends over 14 amino acids. Trimming stripped 6 bases from V and 2 bases from J, with 14 bases between. The CDR3 sequence: CASRLEGVAYEQYF. The CDR3 DNA is TGTGCCAGCAGGCTAGAGGGAGTAGCCTACGAGCAGTACTTC.

The chain links TRBV5-6 to TRBJ2-7, with a tentative D call TRBD1 (6 bases). There are 13 residues in the CDR3. Germline V lookup: CDR1 SGHDT, CDR2 YYEEEE. The V and J ends lost 4 bases and 1 base respectively, with 9 bases between them. The CDR3 region has the DNA TGTGCCAGCAGCCCCCAGGGGTCCTACGAGCAGTACTTC. Translating it yields CASSPQGSYEQYF. The variable domain in full, completed from reference TRBV5-6 and TRBJ2-7, reads DAGVTQSPTHLIKTRGQQVTLRCSPKSGHDTVSWYQQALGQGPQFIFQYYEEEERQRGNFPDRFSGHQFPNYSSELNVNALLLGDSALYLCASSPQGSYEQYFGPGTRLTVT.

The chain couples TRBV18 to TRBJ1-5; 7 bases fit TRBD1. CDR3 length: 17 amino acids. V shed 3 bases and J 4 bases; nucleotides not matched to a gene: 12. Looked up from germline, CDR1 is KGHSH and CDR2 is LQKENI. CDR3 coding DNA: TGTGCCAGCTCACCCTTAGGGCAGGGGGGCAAAAATCAGCCCCAGCATTTT. Its protein is CASSPLGQGGKNQPQHF.

The rearrangement links TRBV20-1 to TRBJ1-2; 7 bases are shared with TRBD1. Trimming removed 6 bases from V and 4 bases from J; junction bases left unmatched: 2. CDR1 and CDR2 (germline): DFQATT, SNEGSKA (reference sequence). The CDR3 totals 11 residues. CDR3 residues: CSAQGTYGYTF. The CDR3 nucleotides are TGCAGTGCACAGGGGACCTATGGCTACACCTTC.